These T cell receptor beta chains were read from a single sample in a study of blood T cell repertoires in COVID-19. Clones were read by immunoSEQ multiplex PCR, and TCRdb kept only the in-frame ones, dropping some. This table has approximately 130,000 clones, more than 75% appearing once. The sample taken for sequencing was peripheral blood. The receptors shown here come from a man in his sixties with acute or convalescent COVID-19. CDR3s leave out the opening cysteine and the closing phenylalanine or tryptophan. The listing skips clone size in some rows; elsewhere it reads once, few, many or a size class.

v_call	j_call	clone_size	cdr3_aa
TRBV5-6	TRBJ1-1	NA	ASSPTDRRGDTEAF
TRBV19	TRBJ2-2	NA	ASSTTQGARNTGELF
TRBV15	TRBJ1-2	NA	ATSRPGTGNHGYT
TRBV5-4	TRBJ2-5	once	ASTKGPTSGAQY
TRBV28	TRBJ2-1	NA	ASSLGLAGLGSYNEQF
TRBV4-3	TRBJ1-2	NA	ASSQDFQRLYGYT
TRBV6-2/TRBV6-3	TRBJ1-1	NA	ASSYAVENTEAF
TRBV5-4	TRBJ2-7	NA	ASSLAQEPGGQY
TRBV2	TRBJ2-1	NA	ASSANAVSYNEQF
TRBV29-1	TRBJ1-1	NA	SVEPETDYTEAF
TRBV27	TRBJ1-2	once	ASSSLGGASYGYT
TRBV7-9	TRBJ1-3	NA	ASTSSGRVGNTIY
TRBV18	TRBJ2-2	NA	ASSPPNFLAGDTGELF
TRBV6-2/TRBV6-3	TRBJ1-1	NA	ASSYGGQGLAEAF
TRBV24-1	TRBJ2-7	NA	ATSDGPGQGAWEQY
TRBV4-1	TRBJ2-7	NA	ASSQVSSGSYEQY
TRBV5-4	TRBJ2-1	NA	ASTTSGTDNYNEQF
TRBV11-2	TRBJ2-7	NA	ASEPAGGYEQY
TRBV28	TRBJ2-3	NA	ASSPQITDTQY
TRBV5-6	TRBJ1-5	once	ASSLGQGSNQPQH
TRBV6-5	TRBJ1-1	NA	ATRLNTEAF
TRBV11-3	TRBJ1-2	NA	ASSLAPGGFYGYT
TRBV2	TRBJ2-1	NA	ASSEKGLAANEQF
TRBV28	TRBJ2-7	few	ASSLSQGQQY
TRBV19	TRBJ2-2	NA	ASSIGRGTGELF
TRBV9	TRBJ1-3	NA	ASSLDRVRNTIY
TRBV5-6	TRBJ1-6	once	ASSLTPPRSSYNSPLH
TRBV3-1/TRBV3-2	TRBJ1-2	NA	ASSQVARASGGYT
TRBV19	TRBJ1-5	NA	ASSPPGINQPQH
TRBV11-3	TRBJ2-1	NA	ASSLSGMGTSGYNEQF
TRBV7-3	TRBJ2-2	few	ASSLAGVHGELF
TRBV18	TRBJ2-2	NA	ASSLQGDTGELF
TRBV27	TRBJ2-5	NA	ASSRRTSGRAETQY
TRBV5-1	TRBJ2-5	NA	ASSLAGLAGAETQY
TRBV5-1	TRBJ2-5	NA	ASSPPTSGSGETQY
TRBV27	TRBJ1-1	NA	ASGLDRGDTEAF
TRBV2	TRBJ2-4	NA	ATWDRVAKNIQY
TRBV7-6	TRBJ2-3	NA	ASSALAGNEADTQY
TRBV28	TRBJ2-7	NA	ASTAGTGTSSYEQY
TRBV5-5	TRBJ2-1	NA	ASTFYNEQF
TRBV12-3/TRBV12-4	TRBJ1-1	few	ASSLMRRTEAF
TRBV29-1	TRBJ1-3	NA	SAVTGGGNTIY
TRBV7-3	TRBJ2-7	NA	ASSSPGQGNEQY
TRBV9	TRBJ1-1	NA	ASSVDPAINTEAF
TRBV28	TRBJ1-5	few	ASSFPQQGRQPQH
TRBV28	TRBJ1-5	NA	ASSLSGRRQPQH
TRBV28	TRBJ1-2	NA	ASRSTGGAANYGYT
TRBV6-5	TRBJ1-6	NA	ASSYSLQGRGSPLH
TRBV7-3	TRBJ1-2	few	ASSQGPDGYT
TRBV14	TRBJ2-1	NA	ASSQVVVVGEQF
TRBV6-4	TRBJ2-7	NA	ASSESGGEGYEQY
TRBV5-5	TRBJ2-1	NA	ASSRTSGENNEQF
TRBV28	TRBJ1-1	few	ASTLTAAANTEAF